This record looks at one T cell receptor beta chain sequence and its context. Produced via immunoSEQ multiplex PCR; TCRdb's table is partial and in-frame only. The repertoire holds 110,000 or so clones, with about four fifths as singletons. The CDR3 totals 15 residues. Per the germline V gene, CDR1 is LNHDA and CDR2 is SQIVND (reference sequence). V was clipped by 4 bases and J by 2 bases; unmatched bases: 5. The record originates from a study of blood T cell repertoires in COVID-19. Study summary: The United States, Italy and Spain provided the acute and convalescent COVID-19 samples. Sources were T cells, B-cell-depleted T cells, or PBMCs; the material itself was cDNA or gDNA.

The sequencing sample was made of peripheral blood. The clonotype was recovered from a woman in her 70s with acute or convalescent COVID-19. The V call is TRBV19, the J call TRBJ2-1, with 7 nucleotides matching TRBD2. The CDR3 DNA reads TGTGCCAGTAGTAAGGCGGGAGTTGCCTACAATGAGCAGTTCTTC. It is translated as CASSKAGVAYNEQFF.